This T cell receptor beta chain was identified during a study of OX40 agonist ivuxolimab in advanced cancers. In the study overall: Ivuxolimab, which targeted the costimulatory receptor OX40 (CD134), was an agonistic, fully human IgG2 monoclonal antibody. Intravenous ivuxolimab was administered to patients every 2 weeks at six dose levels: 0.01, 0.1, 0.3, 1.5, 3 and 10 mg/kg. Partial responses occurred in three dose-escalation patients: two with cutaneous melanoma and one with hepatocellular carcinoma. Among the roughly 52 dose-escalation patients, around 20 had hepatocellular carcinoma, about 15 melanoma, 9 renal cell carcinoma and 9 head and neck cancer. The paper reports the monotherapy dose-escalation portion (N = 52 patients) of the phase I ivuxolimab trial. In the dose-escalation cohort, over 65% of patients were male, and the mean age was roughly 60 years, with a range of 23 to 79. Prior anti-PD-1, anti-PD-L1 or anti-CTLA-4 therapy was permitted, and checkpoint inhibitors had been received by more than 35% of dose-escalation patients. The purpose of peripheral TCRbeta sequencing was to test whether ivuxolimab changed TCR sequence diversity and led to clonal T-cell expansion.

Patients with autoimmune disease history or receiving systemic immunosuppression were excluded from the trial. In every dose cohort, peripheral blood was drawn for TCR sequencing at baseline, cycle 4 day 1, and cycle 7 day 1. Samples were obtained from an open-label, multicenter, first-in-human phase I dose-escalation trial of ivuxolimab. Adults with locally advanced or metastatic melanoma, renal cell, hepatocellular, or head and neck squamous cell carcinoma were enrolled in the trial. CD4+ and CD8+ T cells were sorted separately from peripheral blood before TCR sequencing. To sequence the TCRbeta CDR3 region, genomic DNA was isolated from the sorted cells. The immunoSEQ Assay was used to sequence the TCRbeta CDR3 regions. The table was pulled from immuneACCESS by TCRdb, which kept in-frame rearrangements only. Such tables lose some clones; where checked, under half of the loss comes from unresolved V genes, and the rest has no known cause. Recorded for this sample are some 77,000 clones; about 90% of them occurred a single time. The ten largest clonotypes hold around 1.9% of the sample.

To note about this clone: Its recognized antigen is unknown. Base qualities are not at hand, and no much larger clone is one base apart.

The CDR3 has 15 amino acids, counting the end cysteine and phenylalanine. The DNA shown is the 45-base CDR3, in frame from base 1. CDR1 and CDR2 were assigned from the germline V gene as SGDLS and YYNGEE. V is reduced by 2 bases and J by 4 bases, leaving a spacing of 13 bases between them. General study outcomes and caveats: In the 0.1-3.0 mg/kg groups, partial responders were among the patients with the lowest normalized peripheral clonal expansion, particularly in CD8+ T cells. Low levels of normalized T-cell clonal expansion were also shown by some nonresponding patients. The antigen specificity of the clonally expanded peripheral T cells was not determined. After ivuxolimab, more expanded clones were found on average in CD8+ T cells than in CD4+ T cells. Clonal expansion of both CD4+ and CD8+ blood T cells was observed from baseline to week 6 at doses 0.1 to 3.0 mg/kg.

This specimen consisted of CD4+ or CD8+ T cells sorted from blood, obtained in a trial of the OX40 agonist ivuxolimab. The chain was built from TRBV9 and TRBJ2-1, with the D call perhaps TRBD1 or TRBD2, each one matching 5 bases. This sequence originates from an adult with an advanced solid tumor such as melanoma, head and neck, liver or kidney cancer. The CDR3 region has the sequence CASSVRERGYNEQFF. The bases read TGTGCCAGCAGCGTTAGGGAGAGGGGTTACAATGAGCAGTTCTTC.